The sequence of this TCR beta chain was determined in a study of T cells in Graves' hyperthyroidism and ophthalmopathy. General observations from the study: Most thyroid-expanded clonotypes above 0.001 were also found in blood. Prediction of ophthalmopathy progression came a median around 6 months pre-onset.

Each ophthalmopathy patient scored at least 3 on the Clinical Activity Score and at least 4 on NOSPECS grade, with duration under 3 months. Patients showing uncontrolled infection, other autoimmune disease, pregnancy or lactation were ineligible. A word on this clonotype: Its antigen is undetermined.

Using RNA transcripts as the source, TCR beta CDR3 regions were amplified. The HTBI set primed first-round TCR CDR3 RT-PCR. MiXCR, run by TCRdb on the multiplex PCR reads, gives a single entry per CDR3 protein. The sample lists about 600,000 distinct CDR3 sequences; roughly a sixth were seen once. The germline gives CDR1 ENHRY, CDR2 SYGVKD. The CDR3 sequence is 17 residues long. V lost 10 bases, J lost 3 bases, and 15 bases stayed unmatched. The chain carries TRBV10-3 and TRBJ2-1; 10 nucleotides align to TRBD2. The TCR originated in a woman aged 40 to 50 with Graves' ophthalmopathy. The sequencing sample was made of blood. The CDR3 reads CATLGAGGAAGYNEQFF. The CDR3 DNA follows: TGTGCCACCCTCGGAGCGGGAGGGGCTGCAGGCTACAATGAGCAGTTCTTC.